This section outlines one TCR beta chain sequence together with its context. Its antigen is not known. Generated by immunoSEQ multiplex PCR, the TCRdb table keeps only in-frame clones and is missing some. Altogether some 2,100,000 clones are present, 85% to 95% being singletons, with the ten largest covering around 1.7%. This specimen comes from a study of shared clonotypes between healthy human individuals. Terminally differentiated effector memory CD45RA+ cells were excluded by CCR7 positive selection of CD45RO-negative cells. General study points: Generally, naive subsets (rather than memory subsets) showed larger estimated richness. Non-shared clonotypes had lower generation probabilities than clonotypes shared by all four sorted-subset donors.

V gave up 3 bases and J gave up 0 bases, with 2 bases separating them. The V gene's germline CDR1 is LNHDA and CDR2 SQIVND (reference sequence). CDR3 size: 12 residues. Sequences were obtained from naive CD8+ T cells from PBMCs. The sequence was collected from a man younger than 35 in good health. Some clones in this sample may be carry-over from other donors' samples. The rearrangement joins TRBV19 to TRBJ1-1; the D is unclear. The DNA of the CDR3 is TGTGCCAGTAGTATGTTGAACACTGAAGCTTTCTTT. It is translated as CASSMLNTEAFF.